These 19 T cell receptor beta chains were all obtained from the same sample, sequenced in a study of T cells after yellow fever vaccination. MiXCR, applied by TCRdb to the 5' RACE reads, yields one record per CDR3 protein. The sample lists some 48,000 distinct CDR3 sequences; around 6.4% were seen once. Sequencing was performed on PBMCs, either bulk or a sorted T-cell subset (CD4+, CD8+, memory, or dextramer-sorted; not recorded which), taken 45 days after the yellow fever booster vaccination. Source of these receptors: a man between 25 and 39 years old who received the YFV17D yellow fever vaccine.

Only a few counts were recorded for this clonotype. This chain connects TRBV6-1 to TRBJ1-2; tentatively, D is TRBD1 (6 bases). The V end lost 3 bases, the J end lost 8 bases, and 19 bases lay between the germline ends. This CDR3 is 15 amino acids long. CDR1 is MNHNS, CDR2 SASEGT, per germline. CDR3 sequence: CASSDDPGAARGYTF. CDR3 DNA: TGTGCCAGCAGTGATGACCCGGGGGCAGCGAGGGGCTACACCTTC.

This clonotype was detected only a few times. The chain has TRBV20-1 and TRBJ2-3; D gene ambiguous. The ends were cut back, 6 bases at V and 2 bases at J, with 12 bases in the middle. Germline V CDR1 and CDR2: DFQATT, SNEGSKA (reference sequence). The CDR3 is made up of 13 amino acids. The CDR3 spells CSASTPDTDTQYF. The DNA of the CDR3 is TGCAGTGCCTCGACACCTGACACAGATACGCAGTATTTT.

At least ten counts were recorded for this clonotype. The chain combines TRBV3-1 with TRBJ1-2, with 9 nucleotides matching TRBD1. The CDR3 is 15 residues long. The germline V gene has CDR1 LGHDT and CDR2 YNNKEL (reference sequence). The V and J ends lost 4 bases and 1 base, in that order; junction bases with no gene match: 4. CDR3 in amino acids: CASSLQGALNYGYTF. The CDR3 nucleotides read TGTGCCAGCAGCCTACAGGGGGCGCTTAACTATGGCTACACCTTC.

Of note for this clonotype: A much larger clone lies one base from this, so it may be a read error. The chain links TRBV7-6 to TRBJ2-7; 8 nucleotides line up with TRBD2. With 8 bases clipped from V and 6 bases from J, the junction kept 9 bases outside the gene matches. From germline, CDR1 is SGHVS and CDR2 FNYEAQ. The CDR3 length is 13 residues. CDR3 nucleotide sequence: TGTGCCAGCGGCAACCTAGCGGGCCGCGAGCAGTACTTC. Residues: CASGNLAGREQYF.

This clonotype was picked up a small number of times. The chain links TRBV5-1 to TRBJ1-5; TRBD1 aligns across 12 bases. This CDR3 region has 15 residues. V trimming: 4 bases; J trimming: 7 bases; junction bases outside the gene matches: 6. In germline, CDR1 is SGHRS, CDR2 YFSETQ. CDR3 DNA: TGCGCCAGCAGCCCGGGGGGGACAGGGGGCCAGCCCCAGCATTTT. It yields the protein CASSPGGTGGQPQHF.

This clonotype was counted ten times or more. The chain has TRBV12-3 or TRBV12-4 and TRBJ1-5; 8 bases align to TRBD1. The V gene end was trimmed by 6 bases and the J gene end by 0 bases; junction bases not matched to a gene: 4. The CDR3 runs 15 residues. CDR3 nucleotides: TGTGCCAGCAGGTCAGGACAGGGTAGCAATCAGCCCCAGCATTTT. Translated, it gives CASRSGQGSNQPQHF.

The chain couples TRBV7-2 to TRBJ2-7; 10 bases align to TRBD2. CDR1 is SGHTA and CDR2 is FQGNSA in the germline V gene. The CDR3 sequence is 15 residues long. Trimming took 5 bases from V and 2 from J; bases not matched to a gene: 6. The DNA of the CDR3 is TGTGCCAGCAGCCCTAGCGGGAGTAGGGCCTACGAGCAGTACTTC. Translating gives CASSPSGSRAYEQYF.

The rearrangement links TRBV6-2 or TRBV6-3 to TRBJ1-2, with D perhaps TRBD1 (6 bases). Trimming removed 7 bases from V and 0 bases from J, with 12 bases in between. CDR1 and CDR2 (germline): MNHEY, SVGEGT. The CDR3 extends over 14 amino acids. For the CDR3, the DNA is TGTGCCAGCAACCGGGACACTTCTAACTATGGCTACACCTTC. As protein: CASNRDTSNYGYTF.

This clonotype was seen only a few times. The CDR3 protein is CASSETSGSNQPQHF. In DNA, the CDR3 is TGTGCCAGCAGTGAAACCTCCGGGAGCAATCAGCCCCAGCATTTT. V and J are TRBV25-1 and TRBJ1-5; D is uncertain. CDR3 size: 15 residues. The germline V gene encodes CDR1 MGHDK and CDR2 SYGVNS. V was shortened by 2 bases and J by 1 base, with 9 bases between the two germline ends.

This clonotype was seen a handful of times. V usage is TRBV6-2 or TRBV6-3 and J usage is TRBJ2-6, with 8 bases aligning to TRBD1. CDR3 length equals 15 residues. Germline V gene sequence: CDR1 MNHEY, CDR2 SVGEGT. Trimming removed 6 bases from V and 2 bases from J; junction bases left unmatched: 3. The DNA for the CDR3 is TGTGCCAGCAGCCGGACAGGGACTGGGGCCAACGTCCTGACTTTC. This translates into CASSRTGTGANVLTF.

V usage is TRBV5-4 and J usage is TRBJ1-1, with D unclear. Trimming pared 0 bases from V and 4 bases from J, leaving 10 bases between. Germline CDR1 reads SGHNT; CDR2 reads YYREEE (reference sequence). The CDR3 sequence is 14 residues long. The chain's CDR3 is CASSLVGIITEAFF. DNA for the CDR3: TGTGCCAGCAGCTTGGTGGGGATAATCACTGAAGCTTTCTTT.

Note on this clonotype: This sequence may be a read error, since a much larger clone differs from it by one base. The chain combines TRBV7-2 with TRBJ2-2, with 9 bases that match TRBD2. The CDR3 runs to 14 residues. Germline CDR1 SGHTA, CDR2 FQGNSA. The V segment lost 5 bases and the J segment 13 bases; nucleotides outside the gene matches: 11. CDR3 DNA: TGTGCCAGCAGCGGATTAGCGGGAGCGAGGAGGCTGTTTTTT. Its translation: CASSGLAGARRLFF.

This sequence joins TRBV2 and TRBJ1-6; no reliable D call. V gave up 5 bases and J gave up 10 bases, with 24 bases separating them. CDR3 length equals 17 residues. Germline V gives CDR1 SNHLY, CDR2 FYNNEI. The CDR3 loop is CASSPQQARWGDSPLHF. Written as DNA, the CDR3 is TGTGCCAGCAGTCCACAGCAGGCCCGTTGGGGTGACTCACCCCTCCACTTT.

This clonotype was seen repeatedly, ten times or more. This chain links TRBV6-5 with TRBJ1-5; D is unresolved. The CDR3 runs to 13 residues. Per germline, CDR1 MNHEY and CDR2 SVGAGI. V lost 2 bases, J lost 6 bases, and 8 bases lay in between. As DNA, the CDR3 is TGTGCCAGCAGTTACCGGTTGTCTCAGCCCCAGCATTTT. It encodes CASSYRLSQPQHF.

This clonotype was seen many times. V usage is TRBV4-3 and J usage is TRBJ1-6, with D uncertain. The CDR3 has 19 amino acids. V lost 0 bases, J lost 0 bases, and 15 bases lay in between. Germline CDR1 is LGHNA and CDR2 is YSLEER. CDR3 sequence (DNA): TGCGCCAGCAGCCAAGATTTTGCTTCTCTCAGCTCCTATAATTCACCCCTCCACTTT. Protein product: CASSQDFASLSSYNSPLHF.

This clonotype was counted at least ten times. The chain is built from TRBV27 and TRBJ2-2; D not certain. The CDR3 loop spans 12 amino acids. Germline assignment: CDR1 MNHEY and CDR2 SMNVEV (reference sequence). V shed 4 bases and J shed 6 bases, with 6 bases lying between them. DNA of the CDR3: TGTGCCAGCAGTTGGCGCTCCGGGGAGCTGTTTTTT. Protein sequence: CASSWRSGELFF.

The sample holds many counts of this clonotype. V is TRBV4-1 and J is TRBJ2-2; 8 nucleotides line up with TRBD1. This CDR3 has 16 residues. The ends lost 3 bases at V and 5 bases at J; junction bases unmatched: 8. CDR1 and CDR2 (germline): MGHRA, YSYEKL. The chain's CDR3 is CASSHARTGLTGELFF. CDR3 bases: TGCGCCAGCAGCCATGCACGGACAGGGTTAACCGGGGAGCTGTTTTTT.

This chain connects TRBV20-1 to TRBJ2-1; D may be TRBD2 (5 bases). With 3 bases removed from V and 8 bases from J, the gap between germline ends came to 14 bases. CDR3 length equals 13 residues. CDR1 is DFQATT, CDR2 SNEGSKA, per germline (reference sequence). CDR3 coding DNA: TGCAGTGCTAGTGTGGGAGTTAGCTATGAGCAGTTCTTC. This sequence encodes CSASVGVSYEQFF.

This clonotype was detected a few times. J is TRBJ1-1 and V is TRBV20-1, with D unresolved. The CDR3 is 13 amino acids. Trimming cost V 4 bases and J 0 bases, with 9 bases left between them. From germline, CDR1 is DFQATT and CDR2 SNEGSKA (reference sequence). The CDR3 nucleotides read TGCAGTGCTACGATTGGGTTGAACACTGAAGCTTTCTTT. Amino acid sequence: CSATIGLNTEAFF.